A selection of T cell receptor beta chains follows, all from one sample in a study of CD8 T cells in Susac syndrome. Each CDR3 protein gets one entry after TCRdb re-called the immunoSEQ multiplex PCR reads with MiXCR. The sample lists about 70,000 distinct CDR3 sequences; over 95% were seen once. Input material: CD4+ T cells from PBMCs. Receptor source: a human donor with multiple sclerosis. The CDR3 runs from the conserved cysteine through the conserved F or W. The order of the fields is J gene, D gene, clone size, V gene, CDR3 protein, CDR3 DNA. A D gene is named only where the DNA matches it firmly. The listing skips clone size in some rows; elsewhere it reads once, few, many or a size class.

J: TRBJ2-1
D: TRBD2
size: -
V: TRBV3-1
CDR3: CASSLGLAGASNEQFF
DNA: TGTGCCAGCAGCCTAGGACTAGCGGGGGCCTCCAATGAGCAGTTCTTC

J: TRBJ2-5
D: TRBD2
size: -
V: TRBV5-1
CDR3: CASSSSGGETQYF
DNA: TGCGCCAGCAGTTCTAGCGGAGGAGAGACCCAGTACTTC

J: TRBJ2-2
D: -
size: -
V: TRBV27
CDR3: CASSFLAPGELFF
DNA: TGTGCCAGCAGTTTTTTAGCCCCCGGGGAGCTGTTTTTT

J: TRBJ2-2
D: -
size: -
V: TRBV7-2
CDR3: CASSLFFTGELFF
DNA: TGTGCCAGCAGCTTATTTTTCACCGGGGAGCTGTTTTTT

J: TRBJ2-3
D: -
size: -
V: TRBV20-1
CDR3: CSARDGRSTDTQYF
DNA: TGCAGTGCTAGAGATGGGCGAAGTACAGATACGCAGTATTTT

J: TRBJ2-5
D: TRBD2
size: -
V: TRBV6-2/TRBV6-3
CDR3: CASINGGASETQYF
DNA: TGTGCCAGCATAAACGGGGGGGCTTCCGAGACCCAGTACTTC

J: TRBJ2-2
D: -
size: -
V: TRBV6-2/TRBV6-3
CDR3: CASSYSPTATGELFF
DNA: TGTGCCAGCAGTTACTCTCCGACGGCAACCGGGGAGCTGTTTTTT

J: TRBJ2-1
D: TRBD2
size: -
V: TRBV29-1
CDR3: CSVELGGNEQFF
DNA: TGCAGCGTTGAATTGGGGGGGAATGAGCAGTTCTTC

J: TRBJ2-7
D: -
size: few
V: TRBV3-1
CDR3: CASSQGYEQYF
DNA: TGTGCCAGCAGTCAAGGGTACGAGCAGTACTTC

J: TRBJ1-5
D: -
size: -
V: TRBV28
CDR3: CASSLWNRAPHF
DNA: TGTGCCAGCAGTTTATGGAACAGGGCTCCGCATTTT

J: TRBJ1-2
D: -
size: -
V: TRBV9
CDR3: CASSVGNPNYGYTF
DNA: TGTGCCAGCAGCGTAGGCAATCCTAACTATGGCTACACCTTC

J: TRBJ2-7
D: TRBD1
size: -
V: TRBV20-1
CDR3: CSAQRSRGLGEQYF
DNA: TGCAGTGCTCAGAGAAGCAGGGGGCTCGGCGAGCAGTACTTC

J: TRBJ1-5
D: -
size: -
V: TRBV30
CDR3: CAWSSLPQHF
DNA: TGTGCCTGGAGTTCATTACCCCAGCATTTT

J: TRBJ2-7
D: TRBD2
size: -
V: TRBV28
CDR3: CASSTAIPGLAGGLFEQYF
DNA: TGTGCCAGCAGTACCGCGATTCCGGGACTAGCGGGGGGCCTTTTCGAGCAGTACTTC

J: TRBJ1-6
D: TRBD1
size: -
V: TRBV7-9
CDR3: CASSFDVMGTGRSPLHF
DNA: TGTGCCAGCAGCTTTGATGTGATGGGGACAGGGCGATCACCCCTCCACTTT

J: TRBJ1-5
D: -
size: -
V: TRBV28
CDR3: CASISYSNQPQHF
DNA: TGTGCCAGCATTTCCTATAGCAATCAGCCCCAGCATTTT

J: TRBJ2-7
D: -
size: -
V: TRBV5-1
CDR3: CASSLEPGSSYEQYF
DNA: TGCGCCAGCAGCTTGGAGCCAGGAAGCTCCTACGAGCAGTACTTC

J: TRBJ1-2
D: -
size: -
V: TRBV7-2
CDR3: CASSLARGNYGYTF
DNA: TGTGCCAGCAGCTTAGCGCGGGGCAACTATGGCTACACCTTC

J: TRBJ2-5
D: -
size: -
V: TRBV3-1
CDR3: CASSQPGNQETQYF
DNA: TGTGCCAGCAGCCAGCCGGGCAACCAAGAGACCCAGTACTTC

J: TRBJ1-6
D: TRBD1
size: -
V: TRBV19
CDR3: CASRSTGGDDNSPLHF
DNA: TGTGCCAGTAGGTCCACAGGGGGCGACGATAATTCACCCCTCCACTTT

J: TRBJ2-3
D: -
size: -
V: TRBV29-1
CDR3: CSVEGAQGGNTDTQYF
DNA: TGCAGCGTTGAAGGGGCCCAGGGGGGCAACACAGATACGCAGTATTTT

J: TRBJ1-2
D: TRBD1
size: -
V: TRBV5-1
CDR3: CASSLILEGANGYTF
DNA: TGCGCCAGCAGCTTGATTTTGGAGGGGGCGAATGGCTACACCTTC